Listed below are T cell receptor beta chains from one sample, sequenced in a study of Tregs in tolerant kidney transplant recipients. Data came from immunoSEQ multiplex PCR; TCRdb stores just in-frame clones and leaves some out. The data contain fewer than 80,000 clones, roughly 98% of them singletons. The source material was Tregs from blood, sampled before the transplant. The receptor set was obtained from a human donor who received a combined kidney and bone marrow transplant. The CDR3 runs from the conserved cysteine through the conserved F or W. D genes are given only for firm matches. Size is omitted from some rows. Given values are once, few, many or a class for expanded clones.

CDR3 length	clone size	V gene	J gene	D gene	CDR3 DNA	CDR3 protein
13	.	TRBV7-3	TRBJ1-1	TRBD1	TGTGCCAGCAGGGTAAACAGGGGCACTGAAGCTTTCTTT	CASRVNRGTEAFF
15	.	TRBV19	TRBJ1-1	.	TGTGCCAGTAGTATAGGCCAGGGGCTCAACACTGAAGCTTTCTTT	CASSIGQGLNTEAFF
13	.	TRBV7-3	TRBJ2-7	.	TGTGCCAGCAGCTTAGTGCAGGGTTCCGAGCAGTACTTC	CASSLVQGSEQYF
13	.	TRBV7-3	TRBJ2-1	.	TGTGCCAGCAGCTTAGGAAAAGGGGATGAGCAGTTCTTC	CASSLGKGDEQFF
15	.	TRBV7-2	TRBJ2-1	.	TGTGCCAGCAGCTTAGGACGGGGGTTATACAATGAGCAGTTCTTC	CASSLGRGLYNEQFF
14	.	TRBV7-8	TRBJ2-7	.	TGTGCCAGCAGCACCAGGGACAAACCCTACGAGCAGTACTTC	CASSTRDKPYEQYF
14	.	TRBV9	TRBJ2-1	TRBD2	TGTGCCAGCAGCGCGACTAGCGGGAGAAATGAGCAGTTCTTC	CASSATSGRNEQFF
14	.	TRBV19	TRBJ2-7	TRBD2	TGTGCCAGTAGTTTCCTTAGCGGGAGCTACGAGCAGTACTTC	CASSFLSGSYEQYF
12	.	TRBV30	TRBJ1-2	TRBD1	TGTGCCTTGACAGGGGGCGGCTATGGCTACACCTTC	CALTGGGYGYTF
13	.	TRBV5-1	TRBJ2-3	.	TGCGCCAGCAGGCCAACGGGGGTAGATACGCAGTATTTT	CASRPTGVDTQYF
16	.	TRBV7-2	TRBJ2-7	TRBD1	TGTGCCAGCAGCTTAGTTGGGACAGGGGGTATTTACGAGCAGTACTTC	CASSLVGTGGIYEQYF
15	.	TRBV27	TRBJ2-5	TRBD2	TGTGCCAGCAGTAAAGGACTAGCCGGAGGGGAGACCCAGTACTTC	CASSKGLAGGETQYF
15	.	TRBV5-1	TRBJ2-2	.	TGCGCCAGCAGTCTTTCTGGGGCTCACACCGGGGAGCTGTTTTTT	CASSLSGAHTGELFF
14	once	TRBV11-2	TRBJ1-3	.	TGTGCCAGCAGCCGGAGGGGAGGAGGAAACACCATATATTTT	CASSRRGGGNTIYF
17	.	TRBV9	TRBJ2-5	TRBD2	TGTGCCAGCAGCGTAGGTCTAGCGGGAGGATTCCAAGAGACCCAGTACTTC	CASSVGLAGGFQETQYF
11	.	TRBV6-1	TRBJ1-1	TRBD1	TGTGCCAGCAGGGACAGGGCTGAAGCTTTCTTT	CASRDRAEAFF
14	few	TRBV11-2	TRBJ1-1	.	TGTGCCAGCAGCTTAGAACCGGGAAACACTGAAGCTTTCTTT	CASSLEPGNTEAFF
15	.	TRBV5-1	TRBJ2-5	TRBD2	TGCGCCAGCAGCCAATTAGCGGGAGGGCAAGAGACCCAGTACTTC	CASSQLAGGQETQYF
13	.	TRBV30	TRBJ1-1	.	TGTGCCTGGAGCGGGGTCCCGGCCAGCCCTCCTTTCTTT	CAWSGVPASPPFF
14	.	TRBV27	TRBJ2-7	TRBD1	TGTGCCAGCACCACGGACAGGGGGCTATACGAGCAGTACTTC	CASTTDRGLYEQYF
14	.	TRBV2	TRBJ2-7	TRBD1	TGTGCCAGCAGTGAAGCGCTCAGGGGGCGCGAGCAGTACTTC	CASSEALRGREQYF
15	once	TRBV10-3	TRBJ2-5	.	TGTGCCATCAGTGAGTCCATAGGAGAAGAAGAGACCCAGTACTTC	CAISESIGEEETQYF
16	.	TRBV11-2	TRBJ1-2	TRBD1	TGTGCCAGCAGCAAAGATCAGGGGGCGCTGAGCTATGGCTACACCTTC	CASSKDQGALSYGYTF
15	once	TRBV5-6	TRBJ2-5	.	TGTGCCAGCAGCTTCCGTGGCCCCGTGAGGGAGACCCAGTACTTC	CASSFRGPVRETQYF
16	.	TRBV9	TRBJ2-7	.	TGTGCCAGCAGCGGAGGCACAGGGCTAGATTCATACGAGCAGTACTTC	CASSGGTGLDSYEQYF
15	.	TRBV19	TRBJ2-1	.	TGTGCCAGTAGTATGGAGGGGGCAGGCTACAATGAGCAGTTCTTC	CASSMEGAGYNEQFF
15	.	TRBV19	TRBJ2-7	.	TGTGCCAGTAGTACCCTCCAGGGAGGTCCGTACGAGCAGTACTTC	CASSTLQGGPYEQYF
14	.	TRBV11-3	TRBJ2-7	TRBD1	TGTGCCAGCACCTCGACAGGGGCCTCCTACGAGCAGTACTTC	CASTSTGASYEQYF
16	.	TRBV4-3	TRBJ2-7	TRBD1	TGCGCCAGCAGCCAAGAGCCCGGGACAGGGTTTTACGAGCAGTACTTC	CASSQEPGTGFYEQYF
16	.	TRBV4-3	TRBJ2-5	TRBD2	TGCGCCAGCAGCCTGTCCGGACTAGCGGACCAAGAGACCCAGTACTTC	CASSLSGLADQETQYF
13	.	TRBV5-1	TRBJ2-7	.	TGCGCCAGCAGCTTGGCAGGGTACTACGAGCAGTACTTC	CASSLAGYYEQYF
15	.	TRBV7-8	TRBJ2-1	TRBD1	TGTGCCAGCAGCTCTCGGGACAGGGCCCTCAATGAGCAGTTCTTC	CASSSRDRALNEQFF
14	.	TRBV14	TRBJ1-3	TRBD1	TGTGCCAGCAGCCGAGACAGGGTTGGAAACACCATATATTTT	CASSRDRVGNTIYF
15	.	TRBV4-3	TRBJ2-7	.	TGCGCCAGCAGCCAAGTAGTTGATTACTCCTACGAGCAGTACTTC	CASSQVVDYSYEQYF
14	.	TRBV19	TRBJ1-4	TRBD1	TGTGCCAGTAGTATAGGCAGGGGGCACGAAAAACTGTTTTTT	CASSIGRGHEKLFF
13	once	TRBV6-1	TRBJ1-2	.	TGTGCCAGCAGTGGTTGGGCCAGGGTGGGCTACACCTTC	CASSGWARVGYTF
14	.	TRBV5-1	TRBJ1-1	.	TGCGCCAGCAGCCCCGGAGGGTTGAACACTGAAGCTTTCTTT	CASSPGGLNTEAFF
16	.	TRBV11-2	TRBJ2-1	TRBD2	TGTGCCAGCAGCAAAGCGGGACTAGCGTGGTACAATGAGCAGTTCTTC	CASSKAGLAWYNEQFF
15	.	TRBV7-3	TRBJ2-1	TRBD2	TGTGCCAGCAGCTTAAGGGGAATAGCGGGAGGGGAGCAGTTCTTC	CASSLRGIAGGEQFF
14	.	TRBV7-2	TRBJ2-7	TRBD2	TGTGCCAGCAGATCCGGACTAGCGGGAGGCGAGCAGTACTTC	CASRSGLAGGEQYF
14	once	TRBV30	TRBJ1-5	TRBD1	TGTGCCTGGAGTACGACAGGGCGAAATCAGCCCCAGCATTTT	CAWSTTGRNQPQHF
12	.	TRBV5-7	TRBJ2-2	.	TGTGCCAGCAGCTTGGGTCGCGGGGAGCTGTTTTTT	CASSLGRGELFF
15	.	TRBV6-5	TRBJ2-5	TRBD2	TGTGCCAGCAGTCGACTAGCGGGGGGTACTGAGACCCAGTACTTC	CASSRLAGGTETQYF
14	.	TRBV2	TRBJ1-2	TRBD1	TGTGCCAGCAGTCTTGGACAGGGCGCTACTGGCTACACCTTC	CASSLGQGATGYTF
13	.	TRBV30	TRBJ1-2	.	TGTGCCGGCGGCCTCGGGTCCCCGTATGGCTACACCTTC	CAGGLGSPYGYTF
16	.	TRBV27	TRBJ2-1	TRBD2	TGTGCCAGCAGTCCCCCGGGACTAGGGACGTACAATGAGCAGTTCTTC	CASSPPGLGTYNEQFF
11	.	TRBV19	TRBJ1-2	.	TGTGCCAGTAGTAACAGGGTGGGCTACACCTTC	CASSNRVGYTF
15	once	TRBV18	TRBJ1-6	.	TGTGCCAGCTCTCGTGCGGGGTTCCTCGATTCACCCCTCCACTTT	CASSRAGFLDSPLHF
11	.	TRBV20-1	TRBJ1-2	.	TGCAGTGCTAGACCCGGGTATGGCTACACCTTC	CSARPGYGYTF
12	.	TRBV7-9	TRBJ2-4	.	TGTGCCAGCAGCTTAGGAACGGGGATTCAGTACTTC	CASSLGTGIQYF
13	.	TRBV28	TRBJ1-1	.	TGTGCCAGCAGTTTACCCTTTGTTACTGAAGCTTTCTTT	CASSLPFVTEAFF
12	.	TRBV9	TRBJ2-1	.	TGTGCCAGCAGCGTATCCGGGAATGAGCAGTTCTTC	CASSVSGNEQFF
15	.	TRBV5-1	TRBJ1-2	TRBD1	TGCGCCAGCAGCGCCCGACAGGGGGCGTACTATGGCTACACCTTC	CASSARQGAYYGYTF
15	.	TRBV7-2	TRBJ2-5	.	TGTGCCAGCAGCTTAAGGAGGGGGCGTTGGGAGACCCAGTACTTC	CASSLRRGRWETQYF
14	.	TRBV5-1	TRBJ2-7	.	TGCGCCAGCAGCTTCAGTCGGGGCTCCTACGAGCAGTACTTC	CASSFSRGSYEQYF